This TCR beta chain was documented in a study of T cells in localized non-small cell lung cancer. Findings and limits, study-wide: There was higher T cell clonality in uninvolved adjacent lung than in tumor, and it was highest there.

Repertoires were generated with immunoSEQ multiplex PCR, while TCRdb's copy carries only in-frame clones and drops some. The sample lists about 77,000 clones, around 89% occurring once. The CDR3 is 14 residues long. V was cut by 6 bases and J by 4 bases, with 13 bases left in between. The V gene's germline CDR1 is MNHNY and CDR2 SVGAGI (reference sequence). This clone turned up a few times. Its cognate antigen is unknown. The sample consisted of peripheral blood, taken before any cancer treatment. J is TRBJ2-1 and V is TRBV6-6, with D perhaps TRBD1 (6 bases). The clonotype was recovered from a woman aged 35-75 years with stage I squamous cell lung carcinoma. This chain's CDR3 is CASSPRDRYNEQFF. The CDR3 bases are TGTGCCAGCAGCCCCCGTGACAGGTACAATGAGCAGTTCTTC.